A few counts support the clone carrying this T cell receptor (beta chain). Its antigen is currently unknown. These data belong to a study of T cell repertoires in cytomegalovirus infection. On the study more broadly: A matching HLA type, together with CMV infection, was signaled by public TCR beta signatures.

V gave up 2 bases and J gave up 3 bases; unmatched junction bases: 3. Germline V CDR1 and CDR2: DFQATT, SNEGSKA (reference sequence). The CDR3 is 14 amino acids. TCRdb passed the reads through MiXCR, listing each CDR3 protein once. The data show more than 200,000 distinct CDR3 sequences, approximately 9.1% seen once. Whole-study results and caveats: Carriers of CMV plus the relevant HLA were identified by cumulative public TCR beta family frequency. HLA-C-restricted CMV clonotypes gave the most frequent clonotype in two of eight donors.

The material sequenced was PBMCs. The clonotype was recovered from a human donor in good health (CMV status not recorded). Some clones in this sample may be carry-over from other donors' samples. The chain employs TRBV20-1 and TRBJ2-3; TRBD2 matches at 9 bases. The CDR3 loop reads CSARLAGATDTQYF. The DNA of the CDR3 is TGCAGTGCTAGATTAGCGGGAGCTACAGATACGCAGTATTTT.